What follows are 9 T cell receptor beta chains derived from one specimen sequenced in a study of brain T cells in children with intractable seizures. The assay was immunoSEQ multiplex PCR, and TCRdb's table has in-frame clones only and misses some. The data show around 44,000 clones, 90% seen once. The sample in question was peripheral blood, obtained at surgery. These receptor sequences come from a girl aged 2 to 10 with tuberous sclerosis and intractable seizures.

The table lists this clone with a few counts. The gene calls are TRBV5-1 and TRBJ2-2; TRBD1 matches at 10 bases. Germline CDR1 reads SGHRS; CDR2 reads YFSETQ. This CDR3 spans 19 amino acids. The junction had 12 bases not matched to a gene; V was cut back by 3 bases and J by 1 base. This chain's CDR3 is CASSYKDRGRAVNTGELFF. For the CDR3, the DNA is TGCGCCAGCAGCTATAAGGACAGGGGGAGAGCGGTGAACACCGGGGAGCTGTTTTTT.

On this clone itself: One junction end does not reproduce the germline sequence, and a read error may be involved. V gene TRBV3-1 (or the pseudogene TRBV3-2) combines with J gene TRBJ2-7, with unresolved D. Germline-derived CDR1 and CDR2 are LGHDT and YNNKEL (reference sequence). The CDR3 contains 12 residues. The CDR3 is CASRQGEYEQYF. The DNA of the CDR3 is TGTGCCAGCAGACAAGGCGAATACGAGCAGTACTTC.

The chain combines TRBV4-1 with TRBJ1-5, with 10 bases fitting TRBD1. The CDR3 totals 15 residues. V shed 1 base and J 6 bases; nucleotides not matched to a gene: 3. Looked up from germline, CDR1 is MGHRA and CDR2 is YSYEKL. The CDR3: CASSQGQGATQPQHF. For the CDR3, the DNA is TGCGCCAGCAGCCAAGGACAGGGGGCGACTCAGCCCCAGCATTTT.

The chain uses TRBV24-1 and TRBJ1-2, with a tentative D call TRBD1 (5 bases). CDR3 length: 14 residues. Germline V gene data show CDR1 as KGHDR and CDR2 as SFDVKD. Trimming pared 4 bases from V and 8 bases from J, leaving 16 bases between. In DNA, the CDR3 is TGTGCCACCAGTGACCCCGCCAGGGCAAGGGGCTACACCTTC. It is translated as CATSDPARARGYTF.

The CDR3 loop reads CASSYRDRQFF. The DNA for the CDR3 is TGTGCCAGCAGTTACCGGGACCGTCAGTTCTTC. The rearrangement links TRBV12-3 or TRBV12-4 to TRBJ2-1; D is perhaps TRBD1 or TRBD2 (5 bases each). V was trimmed by 4 bases and J by 13 bases, leaving 11 bases between them. This CDR3 spans 11 amino acids.

V is TRBV7-6 and J is TRBJ2-1, with 10 nucleotides matching TRBD2. Germline V gene sequence: CDR1 SGHVS, CDR2 FNYEAQ. The trim removed 1 base at V and 10 bases at J, leaving 7 bases unmatched. There are 15 residues in the CDR3. This CDR3 is CASSLDTSGVKEQFF. CDR3 nucleotide sequence: TGTGCCAGCAGCTTAGATACTAGCGGGGTAAAGGAGCAGTTCTTC. Full variable domain (remainder filled in from reference TRBV7-6 and TRBJ2-1): GAGVSQSPRYKVTKRGQDVALRCDPISGHVSLYWYRQALGQGPEFLTYFNYEAQQDKSGLPNDRFSAERPEGSISTLTIQRTEQRDSAMYRCASSLDTSGVKEQFFGPGTRLTVL.

V gene TRBV5-1 combines with J gene TRBJ2-1; D call uncertain. Trimming stripped 1 base from V and 5 bases from J, with 13 bases between. This CDR3 comprises 15 residues. In germline, CDR1 is SGHRS, CDR2 YFSETQ. CDR3 coding DNA: TGCGCCAGCAGCTTGCGCTCAGGTCCTAACAATGAGCAGTTCTTC. This translates into CASSLRSGPNNEQFF. The full variable domain, in which reference TRBV5-1 and TRBJ2-1 provide the parts outside the CDR3, is KAGVTQTPRYLIKTRGQQVTLSCSPISGHRSVSWYQQTPGQGLQFLFEYFSETQRNKGNFPGRFSGRQFSNSRSEMNVSTLELGDSALYLCASSLRSGPNNEQFFGPGTRLTVL.

The CDR3, as DNA: TGTGCCATCAGTGACAGGCAGTACTATGGCTACACCTTC. This translates into CAISDRQYYGYTF. V gene TRBV10-3 combines with J gene TRBJ1-2; no firm D call. The V end was cut by 3 bases, the J end by 3 bases, with 8 bases between. CDR1 and CDR2 (germline): ENHRY, SYGVKD. The CDR3 consists of 13 residues.

The CDR3: CASRDSGELNEQFF. In DNA form, the CDR3 reads TGTGCCAGCAGAGATAGCGGGGAGCTAAATGAGCAGTTCTTC. V gene TRBV2 combines with J gene TRBJ2-1; 8 bases are a match to TRBD2. The CDR3 has 14 residues. Germline-derived CDR1 and CDR2 are SNHLY and FYNNEI. Trimming removed 6 bases from V and 7 bases from J; junction bases left unmatched: 8.